Listed below are T cell receptor beta chains from one sample, sequenced in a study of T cells in Graves' hyperthyroidism and ophthalmopathy. Each CDR3 protein gets one entry after TCRdb re-called the multiplex PCR reads with MiXCR. The table records over 450,000 distinct CDR3 sequences, 14% of them present only once. Sequenced material: blood. The receptors here all came from a woman under 30 with Graves' hyperthyroidism. The CDR3 runs from the conserved cysteine through the conserved F or W. D genes are given only for firm matches. Not all rows give a size; the values are once, few, many and, for expanded clones, a class.

D gene	V gene	clone size	J gene	CDR3 DNA	CDR3 protein
-	TRBV6-2/TRBV6-3	few	TRBJ2-3	TGTGCCAGCAGTTCCTTATACCGGGACTTCCAATATACGCAGTATTTT	CASSSLYRDFQYTQYF
TRBD2	TRBV6-2/TRBV6-3	many	TRBJ2-2	TGTGCCAGCAGTTACCTGGCGGGAGGGGACACCGGGGAGCTGTTTTTT	CASSYLAGGDTGELFF
TRBD1	TRBV5-1	-	TRBJ1-2	TGCGCCAGCAGCCTATCCGGGACAGGGTTAGACTATGGCTACACCTTC	CASSLSGTGLDYGYTF
TRBD1	TRBV24-1	many	TRBJ2-1	TGTGCCACCAGTGATTCCAAAGGGGACAGCTACAATGAGCAGTTCTTC	CATSDSKGDSYNEQFF
-	TRBV11-2	many	TRBJ2-7	TGTGCCAGCAGCTTACGCGGGATAGGGCACTACGAGCAGTACTTC	CASSLRGIGHYEQYF
TRBD2	TRBV7-3	many	TRBJ2-3	TGTGCCAGCAGCCCGGGACTAGCGGGACTAGATACGCAGTATTTT	CASSPGLAGLDTQYF
TRBD2	TRBV10-1	few	TRBJ2-7	TGCGCCAGCAGTGGCCTAGCGGGAAAGGGGACCTACGAGCAGTACTTC	CASSGLAGKGTYEQYF
-	TRBV19	-	TRBJ1-1	TGTGCCAGTAGTATAATACAGGGTCGTACGAACACTGAAGCTTTCTTT	CASSIIQGRTNTEAFF
-	TRBV12-5	many	TRBJ1-5	TGTGCTAGTGGTCCCGGGAACGAGGACACCTATAGCAATCAGCCCCAGCATTTT	CASGPGNEDTYSNQPQHF
-	TRBV7-8	-	TRBJ2-7	TGTGCCAGCCAAGCGGGGGACAGGGCCAGCTACGAGCAGTACTTC	CASQAGDRASYEQYF
-	TRBV14	few	TRBJ1-2	TGTGCCAGCAGCCAAGATTGGGGGCCTAACTATGGCTACACCTTC	CASSQDWGPNYGYTF
-	TRBV30	many	TRBJ1-1	TGTGCCTGGAGTAAAAGCACTGAAGCTTTCTTT	CAWSKSTEAFF
TRBD2	TRBV12-3/TRBV12-4	-	TRBJ2-7	TGTGCCAGCAGTTCCGACCTCGGGACTAGCGGGAGGGACTACGAGCAGTACTTC	CASSSDLGTSGRDYEQYF
-	TRBV20-1	many	TRBJ2-3	TGCAGTGCTAGAAGCAGTGGGACCACAGATACGCAGTATTTT	CSARSSGTTDTQYF
TRBD2	TRBV5-6	many	TRBJ2-7	TGTGCCAGCAGCTTGGGACTAGCGGGACTATACGAGCAGTACTTC	CASSLGLAGLYEQYF
-	TRBV9	-	TRBJ2-3	TGTGCCAGCAGCTCCCCCAGCAGCGGAGCGGGTGCAGATACGCAGTATTTT	CASSSPSSGAGADTQYF
-	TRBV14	few	TRBJ2-2	TGTGCCAGCAGGGGGGTTGACCCCACCGGGGAGCTGTTTTTT	CASRGVDPTGELFF
TRBD2	TRBV10-3	many	TRBJ2-1	TGTGCCATCAGTGAAACTAGCGGGACTACAGAGCAGTTCTTC	CAISETSGTTEQFF
-	TRBV7-9	few	TRBJ2-7	TGTGCCAGCAGCTTAGCGCGGAGCGGGTACGGTTACGAGCAGTACTTC	CASSLARSGYGYEQYF
TRBD1	TRBV10-1	many	TRBJ2-1	TGCGCCAGCAGCCCGCCGGGACAGGGGTACAATGAGCAGTTCTTC	CASSPPGQGYNEQFF
-	TRBV5-1	many	TRBJ2-3	TGCGCCAGCAGCTTGGAAGGGACCCCGGGGCCAGATACGCAGTATTTT	CASSLEGTPGPDTQYF
-	TRBV11-3	many	TRBJ2-1	TGTGCCAGCAGCTTAGAACTGTACAATGAGCAGTTCTTC	CASSLELYNEQFF
TRBD2	TRBV7-2	few	TRBJ2-1	TGTGCCAGCAGCCCCAGGGGCGGGAGGGCAAGTGAGCAGTTCTTC	CASSPRGGRASEQFF